This TCR beta chain stems from a study of human thymus T cells. Notes on this clone: Its antigen is not identified.

Produced via immunoSEQ multiplex PCR; TCRdb's table is partial and in-frame only. Here the sample spans some 72,000 clones, around 96% being singletons. Study-wide points: Related research examined unrelated individuals and reported that their thymic repertoires overlapped highly. Usage of V and J genes appeared biased in thymic and blood repertoires.

Resected material from corrective heart surgery provided the thymus tissue analysed. The germline V and J ends were trimmed by 2 bases and 2 bases, with 14 bases remaining between them. The CDR3 sequence is 16 residues long. This receptor was taken from a boy younger than two with a congenital heart defect but otherwise immunologically healthy. The sequencing sample was made of thymus tissue. The chain combines TRBV5-3 with TRBJ1-5; unclear D gene. TRBV5-3 is identified as an open reading frame with a role that is uncertain. The CDR3 sequence is CARSFRSGVGNQPQHF. For the CDR3, the DNA is TGTGCCAGAAGCTTCCGGTCCGGGGTTGGCAATCAGCCCCAGCATTTT.